These 14 T cell receptor beta chains were sequenced from one sample in a study of cytomegalovirus exposure and HLA in healthy donors (dated by TCRdb to the late 2010s). Library preparation was by the immunoSEQ multiplex PCR assay. For the multiplex PCR, a mixture combining 60 forward primers for TCR Vbeta segments and 13 reverse primers for TCR Jbeta segments was used. TCRdb mirrors the immuneACCESS table, restricted to in-frame sequences. Some clones are absent from its copies; in checked studies, under half trace to an unresolved V gene, and the reason for the others is unknown. The sample table shows over 150,000 clones, and about four fifths are seen once. The ten largest clones capture under 6% of the sample. The specimen was PBMCs. Source of these receptors: a young man in good health and CMV-seronegative.

The rearrangement links TRBV5-1 to TRBJ2-7; 9 bases line up with TRBD2. CDR1 and CDR2 (germline): SGHRS, YFSETQ. V gave up 3 bases and J gave up 7 bases; unmatched junction bases: 14. This CDR3 region has 16 residues. In DNA, the CDR3 is TGCGCCAGCAGCTGGGGGGGGCGGGAGGGCCGGGGGGAGCAGTACTTC. This gives the protein CASSWGGREGRGEQYF. Filled out from reference TRBV5-1 and TRBJ2-7, the complete variable domain reads KAGVTQTPRYLIKTRGQQVTLSCSPISGHRSVSWYQQTPGQGLQFLFEYFSETQRNKGNFPGRFSGRQFSNSRSEMNVSTLELGDSALYLCASSWGGREGRGEQYFGPGTRLTVT.

V usage is TRBV2 and J usage is TRBJ1-1; 9 nucleotides line up with TRBD1. The germline gives CDR1 SNHLY, CDR2 FYNNEI. Trimming removed 6 bases from V and 5 bases from J; junction bases left unmatched: 19. CDR3 size: 18 residues. In DNA form, the CDR3 reads TGTGCCAGCAGCTTCCCCGGGACAGGGTCCCGCAGGGGAACTGAAGCTTTCTTT. Translating gives CASSFPGTGSRRGTEAFF.

This rearrangement joins TRBV11-2 to TRBJ2-7; D unclear. Deletions cut 1 base from V and 3 bases from J, with 10 bases between. This CDR3 spans 14 amino acids. Germline values: CDR1 SGHAT, CDR2 FQNNGV. DNA for the CDR3: TGTGCCAGCAGCTTAGGCCCAGGCCTCTACGAGCAGTACTTC. Encoded protein: CASSLGPGLYEQYF.

The rearrangement joins TRBV13 to TRBJ2-4; 16 positions agree with TRBD2. Germline CDR1 and CDR2: PRHDT and FYEKMQ (reference sequence). The CDR3 contains 19 residues. The V and J ends lost 6 bases and 1 base, in that order; junction bases with no gene match: 9. The CDR3 spells CASSPTGTSGGAAKNIQYF. CDR3 nucleotide sequence: TGTGCCAGCAGTCCTACCGGGACTAGCGGGGGGGCGGCCAAAAACATTCAGTACTTC.

The V call is TRBV19, the J call TRBJ1-1; 7 bases fit TRBD1. This CDR3 has 17 amino acids. J lost 0 bases, V lost 5 bases, and 12 bases had no gene match. CDR1 LNHDA and CDR2 SQIVND come from the germline V gene (reference sequence). The CDR3 sequence: CASSVPQGQQMNTEAFF. In DNA, the CDR3 is TGTGCCAGTAGTGTCCCTCAGGGACAGCAAATGAACACTGAAGCTTTCTTT.

The J gene is TRBJ1-3, the V gene TRBV28, with a weak D call TRBD1 (6 bases). The CDR3 runs 15 residues. Trimming took 5 bases from V and 0 from J, leaving 11 bases between them. Germline loops: CDR1 MDHEN, CDR2 SYDVKM. CDR3 protein: CASSQGSISGNTIYF. The CDR3 DNA reads as TGTGCCAGCAGTCAGGGGTCTATCTCTGGAAACACCATATATTTT.

This rearrangement joins TRBV19 to TRBJ2-1, with D possibly matching TRBD1 (6 bases). V lost 4 bases, J lost 6 bases, and 7 bases lay in between. The CDR3 has 12 residues. CDR1 and CDR2 (germline): LNHDA, SQIVND (reference sequence). Here the CDR3 reads CASSRGGNEQFF. The CDR3 DNA follows: TGTGCCAGTAGTAGAGGGGGCAATGAGCAGTTCTTC. Based on the CDR3 plus reference TRBV19 and TRBJ2-1, the full variable domain is DGGITQSPKYLFRKEGQNVTLSCEQNLNHDAMYWYRQDPGQGLRLIYYSQIVNDFQKGDIAEGYSVSREKKESFPLTVTSAQKNPTAFYLCASSRGGNEQFFGPGTRLTVL.

This clone appeared a few times. This chain connects TRBV28 to TRBJ2-7, with D unclear. Trimming pared 2 bases from V and 3 bases from J, leaving 5 bases between. The CDR3 length is 12 residues. CDR1 MDHEN and CDR2 SYDVKM come from the germline V gene. The CDR3 region is CASSLGGYEQYF. The CDR3 nucleotides read TGTGCCAGCAGTTTAGGCGGCTACGAGCAGTACTTC.

This chain joins TRBV29-1 and TRBJ2-3; 7 bases are shared with TRBD2. Germline V gene lookup returns CDR1 SQVTM and CDR2 ANQGSEA. The CDR3 has 13 residues. This CDR3 reads CNVAGRSTDTQYF. CDR3 in DNA: TGCAACGTAGCGGGCCGTAGCACAGATACGCAGTATTTT.

The rearrangement joins TRBV4-2 to TRBJ2-7, with 7 bases fitting TRBD2. This CDR3 has 15 residues. From germline, CDR1 is LGHNA and CDR2 YNFKEQ. The junction had 8 bases not matched to a gene; V was cut back by 1 base and J by 5 bases. The CDR3 DNA reads as TGTGCCAGCAGCCAAGGTGCGGGAGTAGTAGACGAGCAGTACTTC. Translation gives CASSQGAGVVDEQYF.

The chain employs TRBV6-6 and TRBJ2-7; 11 positions agree with TRBD1. After removal of 6 bases from V and 4 bases from J, the junction contained 5 bases not matched to a gene. Looked up from germline, CDR1 is MNHNY and CDR2 is SVGAGI (reference sequence). This CDR3 contains 14 residues. DNA of the CDR3: TGTGCCAGCAGAGTGGGGACAGGGGGTTACGAGCAGTACTTC. Amino acids: CASRVGTGGYEQYF.

This chain connects TRBV6-5 to TRBJ1-1, with D unclear. The CDR3 has 14 amino acids. Looked up from germline, CDR1 is MNHEY and CDR2 is SVGAGI. Trimming took off 5 bases at V and 1 base at J, with 11 bases between the two ends. The CDR3 bases are TGTGCCAGCAGTCTACCGGGAGGGAACACTGAAGCTTTCTTT. Its protein product is CASSLPGGNTEAFF.

This chain joins TRBV30 and TRBJ2-3; TRBD1 matches 8 bases. The J segment lost 11 bases and the V segment lost 4 bases, leaving 8 bases of the junction unmatched. CDR1 and CDR2 from the germline V gene are GTSNPN and SVGIG (reference sequence). CDR3 length: 12 residues. CDR3 amino acids: CAWTTGGRKQYF. The CDR3 DNA is TGTGCCTGGACCACAGGGGGGAGGAAGCAGTATTTT.

The CDR3, as DNA: TGTGCCAGCAGTGGACAGGGATTAGTGGTAGATACGCAGTATTTT. This translates into CASSGQGLVVDTQYF. The chain uses TRBV28 and TRBJ2-3; TRBD1 matches 8 bases. Trimming took 5 bases from V and 5 from J; bases not matched to a gene: 9. Per germline, CDR1 MDHEN and CDR2 SYDVKM. CDR3 length: 15 residues.